Described below is a single T cell receptor beta chain sequence and its context. Its antigen is undetermined. The data originate from a study of beta chain features in type 1 diabetes. The study's findings and limits: TCRB CDR3 length was moderately but significantly reduced in all four CD4+ subsets of Type 1 diabetes patients.

Expressed TCRB transcripts were sequenced after all isolated RNA was converted to cDNA. Sequencing used immunoSEQ multiplex PCR; TCRdb keeps in-frame clones, though not all of them. The repertoire consists of roughly 340,000 clones, with around an eighth occurring once and the leading ten covering about 0.01%. The CDR3 consists of 20 residues. The ends lost 4 bases at V and 2 bases at J; junction bases unmatched: 20. Per germline, CDR1 SGHNT and CDR2 YYREEE (reference sequence). Sequencing used naive CD4+ T cells from blood. This TCR was recovered from a woman aged 18-35 years with type 1 diabetes. The chain joins TRBV5-4 to TRBJ2-3, with 9 bases that match TRBD2. This chain's CDR3 is CASSLQKVAGAQSFTDTQYF. In DNA form, the CDR3 reads TGTGCCAGCAGCCTCCAGAAAGTAGCGGGAGCCCAATCCTTCACAGATACGCAGTATTTT.